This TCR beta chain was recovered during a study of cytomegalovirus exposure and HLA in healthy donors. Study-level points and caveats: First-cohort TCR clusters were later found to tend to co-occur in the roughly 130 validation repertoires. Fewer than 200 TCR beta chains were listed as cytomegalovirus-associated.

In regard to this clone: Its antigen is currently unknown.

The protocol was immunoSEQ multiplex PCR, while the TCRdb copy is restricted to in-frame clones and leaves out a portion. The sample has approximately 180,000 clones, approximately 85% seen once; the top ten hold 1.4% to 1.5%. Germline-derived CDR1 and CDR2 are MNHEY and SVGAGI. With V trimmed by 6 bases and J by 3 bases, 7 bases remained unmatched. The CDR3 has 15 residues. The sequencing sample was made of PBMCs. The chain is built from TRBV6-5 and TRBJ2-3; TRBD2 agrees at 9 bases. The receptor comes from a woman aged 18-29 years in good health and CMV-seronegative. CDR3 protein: CASRGRGRETDTQYF. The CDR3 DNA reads TGTGCCAGCAGGGGACGCGGGAGGGAAACAGATACGCAGTATTTT.